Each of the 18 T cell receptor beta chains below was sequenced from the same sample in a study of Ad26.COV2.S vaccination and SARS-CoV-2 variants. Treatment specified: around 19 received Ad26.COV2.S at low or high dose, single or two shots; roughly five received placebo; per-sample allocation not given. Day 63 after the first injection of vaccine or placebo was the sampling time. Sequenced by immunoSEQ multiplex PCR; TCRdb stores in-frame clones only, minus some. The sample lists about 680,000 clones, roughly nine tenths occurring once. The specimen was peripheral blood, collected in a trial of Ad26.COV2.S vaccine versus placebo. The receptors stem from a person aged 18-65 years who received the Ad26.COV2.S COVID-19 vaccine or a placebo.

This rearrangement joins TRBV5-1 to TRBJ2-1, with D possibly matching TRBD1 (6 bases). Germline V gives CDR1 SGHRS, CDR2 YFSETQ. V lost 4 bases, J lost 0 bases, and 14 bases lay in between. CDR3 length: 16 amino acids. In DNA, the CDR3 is TGCGCCAGCAGCAGAACAGGGCCCAGCTCCTACAATGAGCAGTTCTTC. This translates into CASSRTGPSSYNEQFF.

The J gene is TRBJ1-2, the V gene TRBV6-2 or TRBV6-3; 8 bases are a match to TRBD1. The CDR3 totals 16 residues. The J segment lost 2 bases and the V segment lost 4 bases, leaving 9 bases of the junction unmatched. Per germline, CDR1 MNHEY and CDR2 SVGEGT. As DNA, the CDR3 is TGTGCCAGCAGTTTCTCGACAGGGGTTACAAACTATGGCTACACCTTC. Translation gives CASSFSTGVTNYGYTF.

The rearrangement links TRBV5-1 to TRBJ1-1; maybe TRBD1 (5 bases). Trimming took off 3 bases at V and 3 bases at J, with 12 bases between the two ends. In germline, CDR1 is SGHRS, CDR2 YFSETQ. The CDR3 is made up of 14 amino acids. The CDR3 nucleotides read TGCGCCAGCAGCTACCAGGGTGGTGACACTGAAGCTTTCTTT. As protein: CASSYQGGDTEAFF.

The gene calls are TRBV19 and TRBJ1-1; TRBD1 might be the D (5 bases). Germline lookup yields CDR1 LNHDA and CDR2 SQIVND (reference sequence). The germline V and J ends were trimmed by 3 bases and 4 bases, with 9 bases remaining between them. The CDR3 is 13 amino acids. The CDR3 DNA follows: TGTGCCAGTAGTATGGGGCAGATCACTGAAGCTTTCTTT. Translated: CASSMGQITEAFF.

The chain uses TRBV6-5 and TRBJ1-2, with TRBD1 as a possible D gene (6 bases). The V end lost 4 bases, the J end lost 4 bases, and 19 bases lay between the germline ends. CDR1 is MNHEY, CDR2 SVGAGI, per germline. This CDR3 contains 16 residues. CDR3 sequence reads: CASSFGQPGALYGYTF. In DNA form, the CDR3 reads TGTGCCAGCAGTTTTGGACAGCCGGGGGCCCTCTATGGCTACACCTTC.

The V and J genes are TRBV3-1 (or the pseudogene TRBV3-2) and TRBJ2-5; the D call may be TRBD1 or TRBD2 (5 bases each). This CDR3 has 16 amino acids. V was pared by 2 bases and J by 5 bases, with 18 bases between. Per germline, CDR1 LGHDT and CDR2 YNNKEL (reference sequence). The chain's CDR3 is CASSQPWSGGRETQYF. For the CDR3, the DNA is TGTGCCAGCAGCCAACCCTGGAGTGGGGGACGGGAGACCCAGTACTTC.

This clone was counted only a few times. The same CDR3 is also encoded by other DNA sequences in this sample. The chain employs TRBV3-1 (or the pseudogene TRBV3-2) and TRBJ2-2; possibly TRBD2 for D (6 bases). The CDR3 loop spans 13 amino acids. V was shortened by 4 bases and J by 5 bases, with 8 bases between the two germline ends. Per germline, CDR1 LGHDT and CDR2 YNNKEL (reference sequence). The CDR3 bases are TGTGCCAGCAGCCGAAGCGGGACCGGGGAGCTGTTTTTT. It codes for CASSRSGTGELFF.

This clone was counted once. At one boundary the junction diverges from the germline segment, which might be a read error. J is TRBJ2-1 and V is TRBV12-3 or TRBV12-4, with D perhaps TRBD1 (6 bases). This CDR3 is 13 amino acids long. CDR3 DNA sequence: TGTGCCAGCGGACAGCCCTCCCACAATGAGCAGTTCTTC. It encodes CASGQPSHNEQFF.

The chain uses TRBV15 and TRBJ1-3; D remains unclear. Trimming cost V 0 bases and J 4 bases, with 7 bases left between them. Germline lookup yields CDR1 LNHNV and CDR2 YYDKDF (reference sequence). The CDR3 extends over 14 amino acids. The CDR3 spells CATSREGFGNTIYF. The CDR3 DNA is TGTGCCACCAGCAGAGAGGGGTTCGGAAACACCATATATTTT.

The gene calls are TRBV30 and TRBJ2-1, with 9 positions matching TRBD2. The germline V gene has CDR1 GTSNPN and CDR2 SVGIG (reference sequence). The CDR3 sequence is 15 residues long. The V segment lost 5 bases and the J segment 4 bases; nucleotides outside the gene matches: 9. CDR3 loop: CAWGRLAATYNEQFF. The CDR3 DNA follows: TGTGCCTGGGGTAGACTAGCGGCCACATACAATGAGCAGTTCTTC.

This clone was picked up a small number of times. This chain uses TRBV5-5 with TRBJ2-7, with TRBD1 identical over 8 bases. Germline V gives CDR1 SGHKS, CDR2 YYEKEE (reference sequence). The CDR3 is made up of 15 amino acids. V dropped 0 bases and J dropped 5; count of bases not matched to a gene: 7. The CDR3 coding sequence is TGTGCCAGCAGCTTGGCTACAGGGGGGATCCACGAGCAGTACTTC. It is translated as CASSLATGGIHEQYF.

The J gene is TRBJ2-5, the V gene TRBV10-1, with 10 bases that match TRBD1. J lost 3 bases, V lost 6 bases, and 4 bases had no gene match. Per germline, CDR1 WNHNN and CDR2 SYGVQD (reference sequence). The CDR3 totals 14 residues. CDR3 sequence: CASRAGTGEETQYF. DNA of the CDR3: TGCGCCAGCAGGGCCGGGACAGGGGAAGAGACCCAGTACTTC.

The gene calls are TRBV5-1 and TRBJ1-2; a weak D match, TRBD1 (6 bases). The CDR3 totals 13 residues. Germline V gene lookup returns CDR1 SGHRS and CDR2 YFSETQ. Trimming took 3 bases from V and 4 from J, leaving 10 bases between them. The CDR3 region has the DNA TGCGCCAGCAGCTGGGACACTGTCTATGGCTACACCTTC. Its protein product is CASSWDTVYGYTF.

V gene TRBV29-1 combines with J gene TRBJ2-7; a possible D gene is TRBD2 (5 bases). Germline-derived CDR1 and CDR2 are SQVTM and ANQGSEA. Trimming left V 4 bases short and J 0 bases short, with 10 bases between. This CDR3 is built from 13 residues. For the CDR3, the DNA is TGCAGCGTTGTAGACGGGGACTCCTACGAGCAGTACTTC. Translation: CSVVDGDSYEQYF.

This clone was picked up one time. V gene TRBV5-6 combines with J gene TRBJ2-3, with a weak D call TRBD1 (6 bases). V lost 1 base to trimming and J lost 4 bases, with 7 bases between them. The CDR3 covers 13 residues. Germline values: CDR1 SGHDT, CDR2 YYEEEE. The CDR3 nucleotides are TGTGCCAGCAGCTTGAAGGGGGCAGATACGCAGTATTTT. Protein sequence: CASSLKGADTQYF.

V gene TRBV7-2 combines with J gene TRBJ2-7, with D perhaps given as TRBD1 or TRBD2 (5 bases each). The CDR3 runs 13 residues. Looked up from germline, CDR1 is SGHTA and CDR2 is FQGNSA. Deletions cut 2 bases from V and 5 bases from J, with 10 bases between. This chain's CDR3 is CASSLLRGHEQYF. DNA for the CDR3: TGTGCCAGCAGCTTATTACGGGGCCACGAGCAGTACTTC.

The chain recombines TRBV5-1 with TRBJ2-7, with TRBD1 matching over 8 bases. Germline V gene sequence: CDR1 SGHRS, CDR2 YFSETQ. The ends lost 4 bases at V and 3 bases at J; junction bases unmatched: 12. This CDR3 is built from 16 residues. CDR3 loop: CASSRTGTGPFYEQYF. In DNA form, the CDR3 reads TGCGCCAGCAGCCGGACCGGGACAGGCCCTTTCTACGAGCAGTACTTC.

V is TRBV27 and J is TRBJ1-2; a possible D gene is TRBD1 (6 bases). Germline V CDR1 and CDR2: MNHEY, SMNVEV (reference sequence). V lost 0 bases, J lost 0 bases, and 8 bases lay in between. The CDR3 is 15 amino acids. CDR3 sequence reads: CASSLSGGPNYGYTF. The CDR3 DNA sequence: TGTGCCAGCAGTTTATCCGGGGGCCCTAACTATGGCTACACCTTC.